Following are 6 T cell receptor beta chains from one sample sequenced in a study of molecular identifiers for immune sequencing clone quantification. TCRdb redid the calling of the PCR reads with MiXCR, one entry per CDR3 protein. The sample lists about 640,000 distinct CDR3 sequences; 15% to 20% were seen once. Sequencing was done on a sample of naive CD8+ T cells from blood, with Jurkat cell RNA spiked in. Subset in this sample: FACS-sorted CD8+CD4-CCR7+CD45RA+ naive T cells. The receptors here all came from a human donor in good health. Some libraries in this study had Jurkat cell RNA spiked in.

As to this clonotype: With a much larger clone just one base away, this may be a read error. The chain employs TRBV28 and TRBJ2-5; the D is unclear. In germline, CDR1 is MDHEN, CDR2 SYDVKM. This CDR3 is built from 14 residues. Between the trimmed V and J ends, which lost 5 bases and 3 bases, there was a span of 13 bases. The CDR3, as DNA: TGTGCCAGCAGTAGTTGGGCAATAGAAGAGACCCAGTACTTC. Its translation: CASSSWAIEETQYF.

The chain links TRBV19 to TRBJ2-1; 12 bases align to TRBD2. Germline-derived CDR1 and CDR2 are LNHDA and SQIVND (reference sequence). This CDR3 has 15 residues. V shed 2 bases, J shed 6 bases, and the junction held 2 bases outside the gene matches. DNA for the CDR3: TGTGCCAGTAGTATATGGACTAGCGGGACCAATGAGCAGTTCTTC. It encodes CASSIWTSGTNEQFF.

About this clonotype itself: A much larger clonotype is one base distant, so this may be a read error. The chain links TRBV2 to TRBJ2-3; 9 bases fit TRBD2. This CDR3 contains 15 residues. With V trimmed by 6 bases and J by 2 bases, 6 bases remained unmatched. Germline CDR1 is SNHLY and CDR2 is FYNNEI. CDR3 DNA sequence: TGTGCCAGCAGGGCGACTAGCGGCCACACAGATACGCAGTATTTT. Its translation is CASRATSGHTDTQYF.

The chain couples TRBV7-9 to TRBJ2-5; no clear D. Trimming cost V 1 base and J 3 bases, with 9 bases left between them. Germline V lookup: CDR1 SEHNR, CDR2 FQNEAQ (reference sequence). This CDR3 is built from 14 residues. The CDR3 reads CASSLVVGKETQYF. For the CDR3, the DNA is TGTGCCAGCAGCTTAGTCGTGGGGAAAGAGACCCAGTACTTC.

J is TRBJ1-1 and V is TRBV19, with 11 bases that match TRBD1. Unmatched junction bases numbered 3, after V lost 7 bases and J lost 2 bases. The CDR3 extends over 14 amino acids. Germline values: CDR1 LNHDA, CDR2 SQIVND (reference sequence). CDR3 in amino acids: CASTRTGGNTEAFF. In DNA, the CDR3 is TGTGCCAGTACCAGGACAGGGGGCAACACTGAAGCTTTCTTT.

The chain has TRBV7-6 and TRBJ2-1; the D is unclear. Germline lookup yields CDR1 SGHVS and CDR2 FNYEAQ. This CDR3 is built from 13 residues. The V gene lost 1 base and the J gene lost 9 bases, with 10 bases spanning the gap. The CDR3 DNA reads as TGTGCCAGCAGCTTAGACATGATTTCTGAGCAGTTCTTC. Protein sequence: CASSLDMISEQFF.